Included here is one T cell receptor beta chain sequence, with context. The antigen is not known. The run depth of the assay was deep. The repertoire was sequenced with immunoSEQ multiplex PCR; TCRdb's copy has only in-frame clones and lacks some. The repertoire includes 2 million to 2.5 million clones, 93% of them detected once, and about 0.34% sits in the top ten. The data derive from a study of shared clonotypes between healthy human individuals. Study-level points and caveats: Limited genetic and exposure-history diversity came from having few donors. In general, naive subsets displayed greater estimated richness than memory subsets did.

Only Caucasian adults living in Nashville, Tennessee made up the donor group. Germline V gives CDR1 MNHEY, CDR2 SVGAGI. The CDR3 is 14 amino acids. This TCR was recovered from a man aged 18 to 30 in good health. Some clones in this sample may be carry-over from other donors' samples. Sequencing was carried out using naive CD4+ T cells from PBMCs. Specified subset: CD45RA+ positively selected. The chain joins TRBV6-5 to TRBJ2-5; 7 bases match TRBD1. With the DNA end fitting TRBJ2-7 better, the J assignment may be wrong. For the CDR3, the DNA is TGTGCCAGCACCAAGAGCAGGGGGTTGTACGAGCAGTACTTC. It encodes CASTKSRGLYEQYF.